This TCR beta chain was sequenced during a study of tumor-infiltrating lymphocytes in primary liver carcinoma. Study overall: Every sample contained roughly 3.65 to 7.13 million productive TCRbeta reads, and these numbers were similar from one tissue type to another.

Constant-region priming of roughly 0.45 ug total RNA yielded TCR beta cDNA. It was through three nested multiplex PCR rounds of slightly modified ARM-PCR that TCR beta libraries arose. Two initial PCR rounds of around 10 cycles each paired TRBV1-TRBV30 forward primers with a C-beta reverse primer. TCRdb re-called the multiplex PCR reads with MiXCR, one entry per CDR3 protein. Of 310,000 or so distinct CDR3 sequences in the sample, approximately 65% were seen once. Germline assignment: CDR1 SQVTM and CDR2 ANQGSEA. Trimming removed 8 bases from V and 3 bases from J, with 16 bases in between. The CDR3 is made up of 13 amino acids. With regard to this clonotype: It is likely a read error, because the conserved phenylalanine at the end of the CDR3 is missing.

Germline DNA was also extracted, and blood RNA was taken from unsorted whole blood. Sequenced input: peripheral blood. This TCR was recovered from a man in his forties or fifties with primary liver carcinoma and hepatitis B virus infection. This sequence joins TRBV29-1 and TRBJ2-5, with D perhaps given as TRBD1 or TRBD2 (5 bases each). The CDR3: CSCLSGAEETQYL. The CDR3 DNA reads TGCAGCTGCCTGTCCGGGGCGGAAGAGACCCAGTACCTC.